Below, 30 T cell receptor beta chains from the same sample are listed, as sequenced in a study of T cells in Graves' hyperthyroidism and ophthalmopathy. Amplification of TCR beta CDR3 regions was performed using RNA transcripts as template. HTBI primers were the set used in a first-round RT-PCR of the TCR CDR3. MiXCR, run by TCRdb on the multiplex PCR reads, gives a single entry per CDR3 protein. The profile shows a few hundred thousand distinct CDR3 sequences, roughly 15% of them singletons. The specimen was blood. Receptors originate from a woman in her forties with Graves' ophthalmopathy.

The sample holds a few counts of this clonotype. The chain links TRBV4-2 to TRBJ2-2, with 9 bases that match TRBD1. CDR1 and CDR2 (germline): LGHNA, YNFKEQ. The CDR3 length is 15 residues. After removal of 1 base from V and 4 bases from J, the junction contained 1 base not matched to a gene. The CDR3 loop reads CASSQVGQGTGELFF. CDR3 nucleotides: TGTGCCAGCAGCCAAGTGGGACAGGGCACCGGGGAGCTGTTTTTT.

This clonotype was detected many times. V usage is TRBV27 and J usage is TRBJ2-2; no definite D call. The germline V gene has CDR1 MNHEY and CDR2 SMNVEV (reference sequence). The CDR3 sequence is 14 residues long. The germline V and J ends were trimmed by 6 bases and 8 bases, with 16 bases remaining between them. The CDR3 is CASSRLSSTGELFF. The CDR3 DNA is TGTGCCAGCAGCCGGCTATCATCCACTGGGGAGCTGTTTTTT.

In the case of this clonotype: This may stem from a read error, because a much larger clone lies one nucleotide away. The CDR3 does not close with the conserved phenylalanine or tryptophan, likely indicating a read error. This chain joins TRBV11-2 and TRBJ2-5, with D possibly TRBD2 on 5 matching bases. Trimming stripped 5 bases from V and 5 bases from J, with 12 bases between. Germline CDR1 is SGHAT and CDR2 is FQNNGV. The CDR3 runs to 13 residues. The CDR3 sequence: CASSQRGMETQYL. CDR3 nucleotides: TGTGCCAGCAGCCAGCGAGGGATGGAGACCCAGTACCTC.

This clonotype was counted at least ten times. This sequence joins TRBV2 and TRBJ2-7; 9 bases match TRBD1. Germline V gene lookup returns CDR1 SNHLY and CDR2 FYNNEI. CDR3 size: 15 residues. With V trimmed by 1 base and J by 0 bases, 1 base remained unmatched. The CDR3 region is CASSEGTGDSYEQYF. CDR3 sequence (DNA): TGTGCCAGCAGTGAAGGGACAGGGGACTCCTACGAGCAGTACTTC.

This clonotype has at least ten counts. The V and J genes are TRBV27 and TRBJ2-1; tentative D call: TRBD1 (5 bases). With 3 bases removed from V and 15 bases from J, the gap between germline ends came to 15 bases. This CDR3 spans 12 amino acids. Germline lookup yields CDR1 MNHEY and CDR2 SMNVEV (reference sequence). The CDR3 loop is CASSFSQGTWFF. The DNA for the CDR3 is TGTGCCAGCAGTTTTTCTCAGGGAACATGGTTCTTC.

The chain is built from TRBV7-6 and TRBJ1-1, with no clear D. Germline values: CDR1 SGHVS, CDR2 FNYEAQ. V was clipped by 1 base and J by 3 bases, with 9 bases between them. This CDR3 contains 14 residues. Here the CDR3 reads CASSLGTDYTEAFF. CDR3 bases: TGTGCCAGCAGCTTAGGGACGGACTACACTGAAGCTTTCTTT.

The CDR3 nucleotides are TGCAGTGCTAAAAAAGAAAAGTCTCCGGACAGGCGCTACGAGCAGTACTTC. Amino acids: CSAKKEKSPDRRYEQYF. J is TRBJ2-7 and V is TRBV20-1; 7 bases agree with TRBD1. V shed 4 bases and J 3 bases; nucleotides not matched to a gene: 18. The CDR3 runs to 17 residues. Per the germline V gene, CDR1 is DFQATT and CDR2 is SNEGSKA (reference sequence).

The sample holds many counts of this clonotype. The chain couples TRBV20-1 to TRBJ1-1; 10 bases fit TRBD1. Trimming took 3 bases from V and 0 from J; bases not matched to a gene: 4. In germline, CDR1 is DFQATT, CDR2 SNEGSKA (reference sequence). The CDR3 runs 15 residues. CDR3 in DNA: TGCAGTGCTAGGACAGGGGGCAACTTGAACACTGAAGCTTTCTTT. Translating it yields CSARTGGNLNTEAFF.

This sequence joins TRBV30 and TRBJ2-7; D possibly corresponds to TRBD1 (5 bases). Trimming cost V 0 bases and J 2 bases, with 14 bases left between them. The CDR3 contains 15 residues. Looked up from germline, CDR1 is GTSNPN and CDR2 is SVGIG (reference sequence). DNA of the CDR3: TGTGCCTGGAGTGTAGGGGCCAGGAAGACCTACGAGCAGTACTTC. Translated, it gives CAWSVGARKTYEQYF.

In its sample, this clonotype was seen many times. The chain couples TRBV2 to TRBJ1-1, with D possibly being TRBD1 (6 bases). This CDR3 has 15 residues. The V gene's germline CDR1 is SNHLY and CDR2 FYNNEI. Trimming removed 6 bases from V and 2 bases from J, with 16 bases in between. This CDR3 is CASRDYRAGNTEAFF. The CDR3 coding sequence is TGTGCCAGCAGAGACTACAGGGCCGGCAACACTGAAGCTTTCTTT. Using reference TRBV2 and TRBJ1-1 for the parts outside the CDR3, the full variable domain is EPEVTQTPSHQVTQMGQEVILRCVPISNHLYFYWYRQILGQKVEFLVSFYNNEISEKSEIFDDQFSVERPDGSNFTLKIRSTKLEDSAMYFCASRDYRAGNTEAFFGQGTRLTVV.

In this sample, this clonotype turned up many times. The rearrangement links TRBV28 to TRBJ1-2; D is perhaps TRBD1 (5 bases). The length of the CDR3 is 12 residues. The germline V gene encodes CDR1 MDHEN and CDR2 SYDVKM. V was shortened by 5 bases and J by 4 bases, with 8 bases between the two germline ends. The chain's CDR3 is CASSRGFYGYTF. The CDR3 nucleotides are TGTGCCAGCAGTAGGGGATTCTATGGCTACACCTTC.

The chain recombines TRBV5-1 with TRBJ2-7, with TRBD1 matching 11 bases. The J segment lost 2 bases and the V segment lost 2 bases, leaving 6 bases of the junction unmatched. Germline-derived CDR1 and CDR2 are SGHRS and YFSETQ. CDR3 length: 16 amino acids. CDR3: CASSLMPGQGAYEQYF. The CDR3 region has the DNA TGCGCCAGCAGCTTAATGCCGGGACAGGGGGCCTACGAGCAGTACTTC. The complete variable domain, with remaining parts taken from reference TRBV5-1 and TRBJ2-7, reads KAGVTQTPRYLIKTRGQQVTLSCSPISGHRSVSWYQQTPGQGLQFLFEYFSETQRNKGNFPGRFSGRQFSNSRSEMNVSTLELGDSALYLCASSLMPGQGAYEQYFGPGTRLTVT.

This clonotype was detected only a few times. The V gene is TRBV6-2 or TRBV6-3, the J gene TRBJ1-5; 7 bases match TRBD1. J was trimmed by 6 bases and V by 8 bases; bases with no gene match: 10. Germline CDR1 reads MNHEY; CDR2 reads SVGEGT. The CDR3 consists of 14 residues. The CDR3: CASGDGGGGQPQHF. CDR3 nucleotide sequence: TGTGCCAGCGGGGATGGAGGGGGCGGTCAGCCCCAGCATTTT.

V and J are TRBV6-2 or TRBV6-3 and TRBJ2-1, with D perhaps assigned TRBD1 or TRBD2 (5 bases each). Germline CDR1 is MNHEY and CDR2 is SVGEGT. V dropped 5 bases and J dropped 15 bases, with 23 bases sitting between them. The CDR3 spans 14 residues. The CDR3 here is CASSTGPRNPLGFF. In nucleotides, the CDR3 is TGTGCCAGCAGTACGGGACCACGAAATCCTCTGGGGTTCTTC.

Ten or more counts support this clonotype. This chain links TRBV7-2 with TRBJ2-7; no clear D gene. Per the germline V gene, CDR1 is SGHTA and CDR2 is FQGNSA. V was clipped by 4 bases and J by 1 base, with 23 bases between them. CDR3 size: 18 residues. CDR3 amino acids: CASSSPLGYSKLSYEQYF. CDR3 sequence (DNA): TGTGCCAGCAGCTCGCCCCTGGGGTACAGTAAACTATCCTACGAGCAGTACTTC. The full variable domain, rest sourced from reference TRBV7-2 and TRBJ2-7, is GAGVSQSPSNKVTEKGKDVELRCDPISGHTALYWYRQSLGQGLEFLIYFQGNSAPDKSGLPSDRFSAERTGGSVSTLTIQRTQQEDSAVYLCASSSPLGYSKLSYEQYFGPGTRLTVT.

Concerning this clonotype: A junction boundary mismatches the germline segment, possibly from a read error. This chain uses TRBV7-9 with TRBJ1-2; no clear D gene. Germline CDR1 reads SEHNR; CDR2 reads FQNEAQ (reference sequence). The CDR3 sequence is 14 residues long. CDR3 loop: CASSLAGFGYGCTF. In DNA form, the CDR3 reads TGTGCCAGCAGCTTAGCGGGATTTGGATATGGCTGCACCTTC.

The J gene is TRBJ2-3, the V gene TRBV10-3; 11 bases align to TRBD2. Germline-derived CDR1 and CDR2 are ENHRY and SYGVKD. The CDR3 sequence is 18 residues long. V was clipped by 4 bases and J by 4 bases; unmatched bases: 13. CDR3 sequence: CAISVPPGLAAVPDTQYF. The CDR3 DNA sequence: TGTGCCATCAGTGTTCCCCCGGGACTAGCGGCTGTGCCAGATACGCAGTATTTT.

There are many counts of this clonotype. The chain couples TRBV7-9 to TRBJ1-1; 7 bases agree with TRBD1. Looked up from germline, CDR1 is SEHNR and CDR2 is FQNEAQ (reference sequence). The CDR3 sequence is 12 residues long. The trim removed 10 bases at V and 7 bases at J, leaving 9 bases unmatched. CDR3 sequence reads: CATSFGTVEAFF. For the CDR3, the DNA is TGTGCCACCTCGTTTGGGACAGTTGAAGCTTTCTTT.

This rearrangement joins TRBV20-1 to TRBJ1-6; possible D gene TRBD1, 6 bases. Germline CDR1 is DFQATT and CDR2 is SNEGSKA (reference sequence). This CDR3 has 11 amino acids. V lost 4 bases and J 9 bases, leaving 7 bases between the germline ends. CDR3 in amino acids: CSAKGGSPLHF. The CDR3 bases are TGCAGTGCTAAAGGGGGTTCACCCCTCCACTTT.

This clonotype showed up many times. This rearrangement joins TRBV20-1 to TRBJ2-5, with 8 bases aligning to TRBD2. Losses at the gene ends were 4 bases for V and 6 bases for J; bases not matched to a gene: 13. The CDR3 consists of 15 residues. Germline CDR1 reads DFQATT; CDR2 reads SNEGSKA (reference sequence). The CDR3 DNA is TGCAGTGCTAAAGCGACGGCGGGGGGACAAAAGACCCAGTACTTC. It yields the protein CSAKATAGGQKTQYF.

About this clonotype itself: With a much larger clone just one base away, this may be a read error. The rearrangement links TRBV7-2 to TRBJ2-1; 7 bases align to TRBD2. CDR1 SGHTA and CDR2 FQGNSA come from the germline V gene. V lost 5 bases and J lost 10; bases outside the gene matches: 11. CDR3 length: 14 amino acids. In nucleotides, the CDR3 is TGTGCCAGCAGCCCTAGAAGCGGGGCGTACGAGCAGTTCTTC. It is translated as CASSPRSGAYEQFF.

This clonotype was detected many times. The chain joins TRBV12-3 or TRBV12-4 to TRBJ2-5; D is uncertain. The CDR3 length is 10 residues. With 6 bases removed from V and 5 bases from J, the gap between germline ends came to 4 bases. CDR3 bases: TGTGCCAGCAGGGGGGAGACCCAGTACTTC. Protein product: CASRGETQYF.

This clonotype was observed at least ten times. The rearrangement uses TRBV27 and TRBJ2-1; no reliable D call. The CDR3 extends over 17 amino acids. Germline CDR1 reads MNHEY; CDR2 reads SMNVEV (reference sequence). Trimming removed 6 bases from V and 1 base from J, with 19 bases in between. CDR3 nucleotides: TGTGCCAGCAGACCCACCAAAGGGTCACTTTCCTACAATGAGCAGTTCTTC. This translates into CASRPTKGSLSYNEQFF.

The J gene is TRBJ2-3, the V gene TRBV10-2, with D uncertain. The V gene lost 1 base and the J gene lost 2 bases, with 7 bases spanning the gap. Germline V gives CDR1 WSHSY, CDR2 SAAADI. The CDR3 totals 14 residues. CDR3 loop: CASSEYRLTDTQYF. The CDR3 nucleotides are TGCGCCAGCAGTGAGTACAGACTCACAGATACGCAGTATTTT.

Ten or more counts support this clonotype. J is TRBJ2-2 and V is TRBV12-3 or TRBV12-4, with D possibly matching TRBD2 (5 bases). Trimming removed 6 bases from V and 5 bases from J, with 19 bases in between. The CDR3 is 16 residues long. The CDR3 sequence: CASRVRGRGGTGELFF. Written as DNA, the CDR3 is TGTGCCAGCAGGGTTCGAGGCCGAGGAGGAACCGGGGAGCTGTTTTTT.

The chain is built from TRBV20-1 and TRBJ2-3; D is undetermined. The CDR3 is made up of 13 amino acids. Germline V lookup: CDR1 DFQATT, CDR2 SNEGSKA (reference sequence). Trimming removed 4 bases from V and 2 bases from J, with 10 bases in between. CDR3: CSAMTFPTDTQYF. The CDR3 region has the DNA TGCAGTGCTATGACTTTCCCCACAGATACGCAGTATTTT.

The V call is TRBV19, the J call TRBJ2-5; D remains ambiguous. Trimming took 3 bases from V and 5 from J, leaving 10 bases between them. CDR1 and CDR2 (germline): LNHDA, SQIVND (reference sequence). The CDR3 covers 13 residues. This CDR3 is CASSINWGETQYF. For the CDR3, the DNA is TGTGCCAGTAGTATTAATTGGGGTGAGACCCAGTACTTC.

This clonotype was found many times. The CDR3 DNA follows: TGTGCCAGCAGTTACCCCGAGGGGGGCGAGCAGTACTTC. This sequence encodes CASSYPEGGEQYF. This sequence joins TRBV6-6 and TRBJ2-7; D assignment may be TRBD1 or TRBD2 (6 bases each). The V gene lost 2 bases and the J gene lost 6 bases, with 11 bases spanning the gap. CDR1 is MNHNY and CDR2 is SVGAGI in the germline V gene (reference sequence). CDR3 length: 13 amino acids.

Note on this clonotype: A much larger clone sits a single nucleotide away, making a read error possible. As the CDR3 is not closed by the conserved phenylalanine or tryptophan, this likely results from a read error. The V gene is TRBV6-1, the J gene TRBJ1-4, with D uncertain. V was shortened by 7 bases and J by 0 bases, with 21 bases between the two germline ends. The length of the CDR3 is 18 residues. Germline V gene data show CDR1 as MNHNS and CDR2 as SASEGT. This CDR3 is CASMNPTVGRPTNEKLFL. The CDR3 bases are TGTGCCAGCATGAACCCCACTGTCGGGAGGCCAACTAATGAAAAACTGTTTCTT.

This clonotype was counted at least ten times. V and J are TRBV24-1 and TRBJ2-1; D is perhaps TRBD2 (6 bases). Per the germline V gene, CDR1 is KGHDR and CDR2 is SFDVKD. This CDR3 is 16 amino acids long. Trimming left V 2 bases short and J 1 base short, with 11 bases between. CDR3 nucleotides: TGTGCCACCAGTGATTATGCGGGGCGTTCCTACAATGAGCAGTTCTTC. Translation gives CATSDYAGRSYNEQFF.